These 9 T cell receptor beta chains originate from one sample sequenced in a study of technical replicates of blood from a handful of donors. Data came from immunoSEQ multiplex PCR; TCRdb stores just in-frame clones and leaves some out. The sample records roughly 60,000 clones, 65% to 90% being singletons. The specimen was PBMCs. Receptors originate from a human donor in good health. Some clones in this sample may be carry-over from other donors' samples.

V and J are TRBV5-8 and TRBJ1-2; the D is unclear. V gave up 1 base and J gave up 0 bases, with 7 bases separating them. Germline CDR1 reads SGHTS; CDR2 reads YDEGEE. CDR3 length: 14 amino acids. CDR3 protein: CASSLSPANYGYTF. CDR3 DNA sequence: TGTGCCAGCAGCTTGTCCCCAGCTAACTATGGCTACACCTTC.

This clone was picked up a small number of times. The V gene is TRBV9, the J gene TRBJ1-2, with 7 bases lining up with TRBD1. CDR1 SGDLS and CDR2 YYNGEE come from the germline V gene. The CDR3 consists of 15 residues. V lost 0 bases and J lost 4; bases outside the gene matches: 6. The CDR3 sequence is CASSVVEGAGYGYTF. The CDR3 nucleotides read TGTGCCAGCAGCGTAGTGGAGGGGGCAGGCTATGGCTACACCTTC.

This clone was counted only a few times. The V call is TRBV7-6, the J call TRBJ1-1; D remains unclear. V lost 3 bases and J 1 base, leaving 3 bases between the germline ends. CDR1 and CDR2 (germline): SGHVS, FNYEAQ. The CDR3 extends over 12 amino acids. The DNA of the CDR3 is TGTGCCAGCAGCTTCTCGAACACTGAAGCTTTCTTT. Its protein is CASSFSNTEAFF.

The rearrangement joins TRBV4-2 to TRBJ2-2; 11 nucleotides align to TRBD2. Per the germline V gene, CDR1 is LGHNA and CDR2 is YNFKEQ. This CDR3 is built from 16 residues. The ends lost 4 bases at V and 8 bases at J; junction bases unmatched: 9. CDR3 sequence (DNA): TGTGCCAGCAGCCGGACCACTAGCGGGAGCGTTGGGGAGCTGTTTTTT. It codes for CASSRTTSGSVGELFF.

This chain links TRBV6-5 with TRBJ2-4; 8 positions agree with TRBD1. The CDR3 has 14 amino acids. V was pared by 5 bases and J by 4 bases, with 4 bases of the junction left unmatched. Germline loops: CDR1 MNHEY, CDR2 SVGAGI. The CDR3 spells CASSTRTGKNIQYF. The CDR3 nucleotides are TGTGCCAGCAGTACCCGGACAGGGAAAAACATTCAGTACTTC.

The chain combines TRBV19 with TRBJ1-4; TRBD1 matches at 7 bases. Germline CDR1 reads LNHDA; CDR2 reads SQIVND (reference sequence). The CDR3 sequence is 15 residues long. V dropped 6 bases and J dropped 0; count of bases not matched to a gene: 4. Here the CDR3 reads CASRGTDSTNEKLFF. In DNA form, the CDR3 reads TGTGCCAGTAGGGGGACAGATTCAACTAATGAAAAACTGTTTTTT.

The chain is built from TRBV6-5 and TRBJ1-5, with a tentative D call TRBD1 (5 bases). Trimming cost V 3 bases and J 9 bases, with 15 bases left between them. This CDR3 spans 14 amino acids. The germline gives CDR1 MNHEY, CDR2 SVGAGI. CDR3 residues: CASSYSGNGRPQHF. The CDR3 bases are TGTGCCAGCAGTTATTCAGGGAACGGTCGGCCCCAGCATTTT.

The chain uses TRBV7-6 and TRBJ2-3, with 8 positions matching TRBD2. The CDR3 has 15 amino acids. Germline V gene sequence: CDR1 SGHVS, CDR2 FNYEAQ. Trimming at V came to 2 bases and at J to 2 bases, leaving 3 bases not matched to a gene. In DNA form, the CDR3 reads TGTGCCAGCAGCTTAACTAGCGGCACCACAGATACGCAGTATTTT. It encodes CASSLTSGTTDTQYF.

The V call is TRBV7-9, the J call TRBJ1-4; D not certain. V dropped 5 bases and J dropped 11 bases, with 18 bases sitting between them. Per the germline V gene, CDR1 is SEHNR and CDR2 is FQNEAQ (reference sequence). The CDR3 loop spans 14 amino acids. The CDR3 reads CASSHREREDKLFF. The CDR3 nucleotides read TGTGCCAGCAGCCACCGGGAGAGAGAGGACAAACTGTTTTTT.